This record concerns one T cell receptor beta chain sequence. Its cognate antigen is unknown. The data stem from a study of cytomegalovirus exposure and HLA in healthy donors. As for the study in general: Around 86 million unique TCRs, all from HLA-typed donors, were included in an early release of the data. Regarding the study as a whole: Links to common viral pathogens appeared, in a later analysis, for several of the most significant clusters.

The PCR had 60 Vbeta and 13 Jbeta primers. Some clones are missing from TCRdb's copy, which holds only in-frame ones; the method was immunoSEQ multiplex PCR. The data hold 90,000 to 120,000 clones, with about 79% observed a single time. CDR3 size: 15 residues. V lost 0 bases and J lost 0, with 9 bases in between. From germline, CDR1 is MNHEY and CDR2 SVGAGI. This receptor was obtained from a young woman in good health and CMV-seronegative. The chain has TRBV6-5 and TRBJ2-7; no clear D gene. The specimen sequenced was PBMCs. CDR3: CASSYSPGSSYEQYF. CDR3 DNA: TGTGCCAGCAGTTACTCGCCTGGTAGCTCCTACGAGCAGTACTTC.